This T cell receptor beta chain was sequenced in a study of cytomegalovirus exposure and HLA in healthy donors. Across the whole study: Findings of an earlier analysis included some 120 million unique TCR beta sequences from 200 million or so T cells. General observations from the study: Evidence from a later analysis indicated that most CMV-associated TCR beta chains looked HLA-restricted. Later work found that TCR association rates differed between HLA loci; DRB1 had the most and HLA-C the fewest.

Amplification used 60 Vbeta primers and 13 Jbeta primers. The table came from immunoSEQ multiplex PCR; TCRdb's copy has only in-frame clones and leaves some out. The sample includes around 130,000 clones, about 80% of them seen just once. The V gene lost 5 bases and the J gene lost 0 bases, with 17 bases spanning the gap. The germline V gene encodes CDR1 SGHNT and CDR2 YYREEE (reference sequence). This CDR3 comprises 16 residues. On this clone itself: The target antigen is unknown.

This TCR came from a boy aged 2-9 years in good health and CMV-seronegative. The chain joins TRBV5-4 to TRBJ1-1; possibly TRBD1 for D (5 bases). The sequenced sample was PBMCs. CDR3 sequence (DNA): TGTGCCAGCAGTCCTCCCGGACACCTCATGAACACTGAAGCTTTCTTT. This codes for CASSPPGHLMNTEAFF.